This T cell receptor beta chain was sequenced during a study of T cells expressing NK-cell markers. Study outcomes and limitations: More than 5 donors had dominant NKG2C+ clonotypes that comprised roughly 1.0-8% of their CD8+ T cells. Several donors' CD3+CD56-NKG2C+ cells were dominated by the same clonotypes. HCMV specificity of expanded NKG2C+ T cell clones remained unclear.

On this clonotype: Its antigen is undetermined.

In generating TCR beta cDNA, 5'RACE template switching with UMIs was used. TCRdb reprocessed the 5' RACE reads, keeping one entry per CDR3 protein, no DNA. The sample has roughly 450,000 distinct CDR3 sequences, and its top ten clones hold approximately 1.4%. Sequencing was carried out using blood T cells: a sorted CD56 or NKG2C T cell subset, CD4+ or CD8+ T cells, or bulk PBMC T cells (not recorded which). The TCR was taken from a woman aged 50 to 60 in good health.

CDR3 protein: CASSDSHNTEAFF. The genes are TRBV25-1 and TRBJ1-1. The CDR3 loop spans 13 amino acids. Germline CDR1 MGHDK, CDR2 SYGVNS.